Presented here are 10 T cell receptor beta chains from one specimen sequenced in a study of CD4 T cells in relation to SARS-CoV-2 and coronaviruses. Clones were sequenced by immunoSEQ multiplex PCR, and TCRdb holds only the in-frame ones, with some missing. The sample contains about 59,000 clones, roughly 85% of which appear only once. CD4+ T cells from unexposed donors were obtained before the COVID-19 pandemic (2011-2018). The sequenced sample was memory CD4+ T cells from PBMCs. The receptors come from a human donor in good health.

The chain recombines TRBV28 with TRBJ2-7; 9 bases are shared with TRBD1. V shed 6 bases and J 5 bases; nucleotides not matched to a gene: 11. This CDR3 is 15 amino acids long. The germline CDR1 and CDR2 sequences are MDHEN and SYDVKM. Here the CDR3 DNA reads TGTGCCAGCAGCAGTGCCGGGACAGGGAGGAACGAGCAGTACTTC. This codes for CASSSAGTGRNEQYF. Full variable domain (remainder filled in from reference TRBV28 and TRBJ2-7): DVKVTQSSRYLVKRTGEKVFLECVQDMDHENMFWYRQDPGLGLRLIYFSYDVKMKEKGDIPEGYSVSREKKERFSLILESASTNQTSMYLCASSSAGTGRNEQYFGPGTRLTVT.

The chain carries TRBV5-1 and TRBJ1-1; TRBD1 agrees at 8 bases. Germline V gene sequence: CDR1 SGHRS, CDR2 YFSETQ. V was clipped by 4 bases and J by 1 base; unmatched bases: 6. CDR3 length: 15 residues. The CDR3 protein is CASSTAGGWNTEAFF. The CDR3 DNA reads as TGCGCCAGCAGCACAGCAGGGGGCTGGAACACTGAAGCTTTCTTT.

The chain carries TRBV11-2 and TRBJ2-1; the match to TRBD2 covers 10 bases. The junction had 17 bases not matched to a gene; V was cut back by 5 bases and J by 7 bases. The CDR3 runs to 18 residues. Germline loops: CDR1 SGHAT, CDR2 FQNNGV. This chain's CDR3 is CASSPGGASGSYRNEQFF. Here the CDR3 DNA reads TGTGCCAGCAGCCCAGGGGGGGCTAGCGGGAGTTATCGGAATGAGCAGTTCTTC.

V usage is TRBV5-1 and J usage is TRBJ2-7; D possibly corresponds to TRBD2 (6 bases). Trimming removed 5 bases from V and 1 base from J, with 16 bases in between. The CDR3 runs 15 residues. In germline, CDR1 is SGHRS, CDR2 YFSETQ. CDR3 nucleotide sequence: TGCGCCAGCAGTTACACAGCGGGTTCTTCCTACGAGCAGTACTTC. As protein: CASSYTAGSSYEQYF.

The chain couples TRBV27 to TRBJ2-7, with D unclear. The CDR3 covers 16 residues. V lost 3 bases, J lost 5 bases, and 20 bases lay in between. Germline V gene lookup returns CDR1 MNHEY and CDR2 SMNVEV (reference sequence). The CDR3 loop is CASSFQSIPSADEQYF. The DNA of the CDR3 is TGTGCCAGCAGTTTCCAGAGTATTCCCTCTGCGGACGAGCAGTACTTC.

The V gene is TRBV2, the J gene TRBJ1-1, with D uncertain. Trimming left V 8 bases short and J 2 bases short, with 3 bases between. The CDR3 is 10 residues long. The germline V gene encodes CDR1 SNHLY and CDR2 FYNNEI. The CDR3 nucleotides are TGTGCCAGCGGAAACACTGAAGCTTTCTTT. It codes for CASGNTEAFF. Together with reference TRBV2 and TRBJ1-1, the CDR3 gives the full variable domain: EPEVTQTPSHQVTQMGQEVILRCVPISNHLYFYWYRQILGQKVEFLVSFYNNEISEKSEIFDDQFSVERPDGSNFTLKIRSTKLEDSAMYFCASGNTEAFFGQGTRLTVV.

This chain links TRBV7-9 with TRBJ1-2; D remains ambiguous. V was pared by 0 bases and J by 6 bases, with 11 bases between. Germline V gene sequence: CDR1 SEHNR, CDR2 FQNEAQ (reference sequence). The CDR3 runs 14 residues. This chain's CDR3 is CASSLAGLSDGYTF. DNA of the CDR3: TGTGCCAGCAGCTTAGCGGGGTTGTCGGATGGCTACACCTTC. The full variable domain, rest sourced from reference TRBV7-9 and TRBJ1-2, is DTGVSQNPRHKITKRGQNVTFRCDPISEHNRLYWYRQTLGQGPEFLTYFQNEAQLEKSRLLSDRFSAERPKGSFSTLEIQRTEQGDSAMYLCASSLAGLSDGYTFGSGTRLTVV.

About this clone: One end of the junction is discordant with germline, which a read error may explain. The chain employs TRBV28 and TRBJ2-5; D may be TRBD1 or TRBD2 (5 bases each). Germline-derived CDR1 and CDR2 are MDHEN and SYDVKM. This CDR3 comprises 13 residues. The chain's CDR3 is CASSLGGAFRLDF. CDR3 coding DNA: TGTGCCAGCAGTTTAGGGGGAGCGTTTAGGTTGGACTTC.

A single count supports this clone. V usage is TRBV19 and J usage is TRBJ2-1; D possibly corresponds to TRBD2 (6 bases). The ends were cut back, 5 bases at V and 0 bases at J, with 14 bases in the middle. Looked up from germline, CDR1 is LNHDA and CDR2 is SQIVND (reference sequence). CDR3 length equals 16 residues. The DNA for the CDR3 is TGTGCCAGTAGTTGGGACTTACCAAACTCCTACAATGAGCAGTTCTTC. Encoded protein: CASSWDLPNSYNEQFF.

The chain links TRBV28 to TRBJ2-3; TRBD2 matches at 9 bases. CDR1 is MDHEN, CDR2 SYDVKM, per germline. The CDR3 runs 14 residues. V trimming: 6 bases; J trimming: 4 bases; junction bases outside the gene matches: 5. CDR3 protein: CASSSSGNADTQYF. The CDR3 coding sequence is TGTGCCAGCAGCTCTAGCGGGAACGCAGATACGCAGTATTTT.